This T cell receptor beta chain emerged from a study of metastatic and nonmetastatic thyroid tumors. Every patient underwent thyroid surgery untreated. This clone was seen only a few times. TCRdb reprocessed the PCR reads via MiXCR. In the table there are about 39,000 clones, approximately 19% of which are singletons. The receptor was derived from a female donor with papillary thyroid cancer or a benign thyroid nodule (not recorded which). Some clones in this sample may be carry-over from other donors' samples. Sample: tumor tissue.

The CDR3 region is CASTQKGCRYTYGYTF. In DNA, the CDR3 is TGCGCCAGCACCCAAAAAGGCTGTCGATATACCTATGGCTACACCTTC. The V and J genes are TRBV10-1 and TRBJ1-2; no firm D call. Germline CDR1 is WNHNN and CDR2 is SYGVQD (reference sequence). The CDR3 runs to 16 residues. Trimming cost V 7 bases and J 4 bases, with 22 bases left between them.